This entry features one T cell receptor (beta chain) sequence. The clone's antigen remains unknown. Base qualities were left out, and no much larger clone turns up one base away. Library method: the immunoSEQ multiplex PCR assay. The immuneACCESS repertoire file appears here via TCRdb, limited to in-frame rearrangements. These files lack a portion of the clones; in checked studies, under half of the deficit traces to unresolved V genes, and the cause of the others is not known. Present in this sample are some 120,000 clones, approximately 91% of which were seen just once. Clones ranked in the top ten supply 3.2% of the sample. This entry comes from a study of control samples from healthy donors and cancer patients (dated by TCRdb to 2019 to 2021). Unmatched junction bases come to 5, with V trimmed by 3 bases and J by 2 bases. Taken from cysteine to phenylalanine, the CDR3 has 15 residues. Only the CDR3 DNA is retained, 45 bases long and in frame from the first base. According to the germline V gene, CDR1 reads SGDLS and CDR2 reads YYNGEE.

This receptor was taken from a man between 50 and 59 years old in good health. Rearrangement joined TRBV9 to TRBJ1-3; 7 bases in between match TRBD1. Sequenced material: blood. The nucleotide sequence is given as TGTGCCAGCAGCGAGACAGGGTCGGCTGGAAACACCATATATTTT. Its protein is CASSETGSAGNTIYF.